This T cell receptor beta chain was sequenced during a study of post-analysis software for immune sequencing data. About the study: Clinical courses comprised relapsing-remitting, secondary progressive and progressive-relapsing multiple sclerosis.

This clonotype was counted a few times. Antigen: not known. Built from TCR beta cDNA, the libraries had unique molecular identifiers in them. A population of roughly 1 to 11 million T cells gave rise to roughly 0.5 million cDNA molecules. TCRdb fed the PCR reads into MiXCR, producing one record per CDR3 protein. The sample includes 380,000 or so distinct CDR3 sequences, roughly 38% of them seen just once. Germline CDR1 reads DFQATT; CDR2 reads SNEGSKA (reference sequence). V gave up 0 bases and J gave up 3 bases, with 12 bases separating them. The CDR3 is 14 amino acids. Study-wide results and limits: Patients used about five TRBV segments, including TRBV5-6, TRBV5-1 and TRBV20-1, more often than controls. Controls showed significantly higher normalized Chao1 diversity than did multiple sclerosis patients.

The V and J genes are TRBV20-1 and TRBJ2-7; no reliable D call. This clonotype originated in a girl between 10 and 17 years old with multiple sclerosis. Sequencing input: blood. In nucleotides, the CDR3 is TGCAGTGCTAGAGATCTTTTGGGTCTCTACGAGCAGTACTTC. This codes for CSARDLLGLYEQYF.